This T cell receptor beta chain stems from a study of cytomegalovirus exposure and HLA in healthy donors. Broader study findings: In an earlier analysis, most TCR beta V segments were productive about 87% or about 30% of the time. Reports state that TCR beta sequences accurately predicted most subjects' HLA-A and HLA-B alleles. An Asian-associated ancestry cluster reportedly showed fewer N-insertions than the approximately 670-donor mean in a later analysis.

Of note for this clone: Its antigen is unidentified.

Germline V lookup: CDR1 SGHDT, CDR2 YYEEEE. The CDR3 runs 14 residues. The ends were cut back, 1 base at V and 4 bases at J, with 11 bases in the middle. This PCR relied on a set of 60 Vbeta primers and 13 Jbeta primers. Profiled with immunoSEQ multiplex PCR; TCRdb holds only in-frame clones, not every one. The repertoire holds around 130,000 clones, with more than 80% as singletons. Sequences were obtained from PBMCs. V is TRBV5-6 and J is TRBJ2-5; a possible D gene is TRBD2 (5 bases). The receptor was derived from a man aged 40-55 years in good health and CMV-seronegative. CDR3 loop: CASSLFGVVETQYF. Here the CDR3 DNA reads TGTGCCAGCAGCTTGTTCGGGGTTGTAGAGACCCAGTACTTC.